The 21 T cell receptor beta chains below were found in one sample sequenced in a study of early T cells in non-severe SARS-CoV-2 infection. TCRdb re-analysed the 5' RACE reads in MiXCR, keeping a single row per CDR3 protein. Counted here are about 27,000 distinct CDR3 sequences, 5.4% occurring once; the ten biggest clones make up approximately 0.87%. Sequencing used whole blood. The receptors stem from an adult who was a healthcare worker with PCR-confirmed SARS-CoV-2 infection or an uninfected control (not recorded which).

This clonotype was seen repeatedly, ten times or more. J is TRBJ2-3 and V is TRBV7-9, with D perhaps matching TRBD2 (6 bases). CDR1 and CDR2 (germline): SEHNR, FQNEAQ (reference sequence). With 5 bases removed from V and 2 bases from J, the gap between germline ends came to 17 bases. The CDR3 length is 16 residues. Written as DNA, the CDR3 is TGTGCCAGCAGCCCACCTCTAGCGAGGGACACAGATACGCAGTATTTT. Translated: CASSPPLARDTDTQYF.

This clonotype was recorded many times. V usage is TRBV6-2 or TRBV6-3 and J usage is TRBJ2-7; no firm D call. The CDR3 has 13 residues. CDR1 and CDR2 from the germline V gene are MNHEY and SVGEGT. V lost 2 bases to trimming and J lost 4 bases, with 9 bases between them. This CDR3 is CASSYGQIYEQYF. The DNA of the CDR3 is TGTGCCAGCAGTTACGGGCAGATATACGAGCAGTACTTC.

The chain has TRBV7-6 and TRBJ2-1; TRBD2 matches at 14 bases. This CDR3 is 20 amino acids long. The germline gives CDR1 SGHVS, CDR2 FNYEAQ. V dropped 4 bases and J dropped 0; count of bases not matched to a gene: 11. This CDR3 is CASSSPRTSGGLPSYNEQFF. Here the CDR3 DNA reads TGTGCCAGCAGCTCACCTAGGACTAGCGGGGGGCTGCCCTCCTACAATGAGCAGTTCTTC. Using reference TRBV7-6 and TRBJ2-1 for the parts outside the CDR3, the full variable domain is GAGVSQSPRYKVTKRGQDVALRCDPISGHVSLYWYRQALGQGPEFLTYFNYEAQQDKSGLPNDRFSAERPEGSISTLTIQRTEQRDSAMYRCASSSPRTSGGLPSYNEQFFGPGTRLTVL.

This clonotype occurred many times. The chain couples TRBV15 to TRBJ1-5; D uncertain. The CDR3 consists of 15 residues. V dropped 5 bases and J dropped 3 bases, with 14 bases sitting between them. Germline values: CDR1 LNHNV, CDR2 YYDKDF (reference sequence). DNA for the CDR3: TGTGCCACCAGCGCCGACTCCTCACACAATCAGCCCCAGCATTTT. It codes for CATSADSSHNQPQHF.

This clonotype came up a few times. The V call is TRBV28, the J call TRBJ2-7; TRBD1 matches at 10 bases. The J segment lost 4 bases and the V segment lost 5 bases, leaving 8 bases of the junction unmatched. Germline V gene lookup returns CDR1 MDHEN and CDR2 SYDVKM. This CDR3 is 15 amino acids long. The CDR3 coding sequence is TGTGCCAGCAGTGGATTCGGGACAGGGGCTTACGAGCAGTACTTC. This translates into CASSGFGTGAYEQYF.

At least ten counts were recorded for this clonotype. V gene TRBV20-1 combines with J gene TRBJ2-5; perhaps TRBD2 as D (6 bases). The V and J ends lost 5 bases and 5 bases respectively, with 18 bases between them. Germline CDR1 DFQATT, CDR2 SNEGSKA (reference sequence). The CDR3 runs 14 residues. Written as DNA, the CDR3 is TGCAGTGCTGTTAGAGAGGGAGGATTTGAGACCCAGTACTTC. As protein: CSAVREGGFETQYF.

The gene calls are TRBV29-1 and TRBJ2-4, with D perhaps TRBD1 (5 bases). V gave up 1 base and J gave up 8 bases, with 12 bases separating them. Germline V CDR1 and CDR2: SQVTM, ANQGSEA. This CDR3 is built from 13 residues. This CDR3 is CSVEGGARDIQYF. The CDR3 bases are TGCAGCGTTGAAGGGGGCGCCAGGGACATTCAGTACTTC.

The V and J genes are TRBV7-2 and TRBJ1-2; D is unclear. The CDR3 is 14 residues long. Trimming stripped 5 bases from V and 0 bases from J, with 10 bases between. From germline, CDR1 is SGHTA and CDR2 FQGNSA. The CDR3 loop is CASSPMTSNYGYTF. CDR3 DNA: TGTGCCAGCAGCCCGATGACATCTAACTATGGCTACACCTTC.

This clonotype was detected only a few times. The genes are TRBV28 and TRBJ1-1; the match to TRBD1 covers 10 bases. The V gene end was trimmed by 2 bases and the J gene end by 6 bases; junction bases not matched to a gene: 6. The CDR3 extends over 15 amino acids. Germline assignment: CDR1 MDHEN and CDR2 SYDVKM. This CDR3 reads CASSLDRGLLAEAFF. The CDR3 region has the DNA TGTGCCAGCAGTTTAGACAGGGGGCTCTTGGCTGAAGCTTTCTTT.

With regard to this clonotype: Since a much larger clone is just one base distant, this may be a read error. This chain links TRBV28 with TRBJ2-3, with TRBD1 as a possible D gene (6 bases). Germline V lookup: CDR1 MDHEN, CDR2 SYDVKM. The CDR3 runs 14 residues. CDR3 protein: CASSSDSSTDTHYF. The CDR3 coding sequence is TGTGCCAGCAGTTCGGACAGCAGCACAGATACGCATTATTTT.

In its sample, this clonotype was seen many times. This chain uses TRBV25-1 with TRBJ1-5; a possible D gene is TRBD1 (6 bases). The germline CDR1 and CDR2 sequences are MGHDK and SYGVNS. The CDR3 is 15 residues long. Trimming cost V 5 bases and J 2 bases, with 13 bases left between them. The CDR3: CASSCWGAGNQPQHF. The CDR3 nucleotides are TGTGCCAGCAGTTGTTGGGGGGCAGGCAATCAGCCCCAGCATTTT.

This clonotype has only a few counts. The rearrangement joins TRBV5-6 to TRBJ2-2, with a weak D call TRBD2 (5 bases). This CDR3 spans 15 amino acids. Germline CDR1 and CDR2: SGHDT and YYEEEE. V lost 3 bases to trimming and J lost 0 bases, with 9 bases between them. The chain's CDR3 is CASSWPGTNTGELFF. CDR3 bases: TGTGCCAGCAGCTGGCCGGGAACGAACACCGGGGAGCTGTTTTTT.

The rearrangement joins TRBV10-3 to TRBJ1-5; D perhaps matches TRBD1 (6 bases). Between the trimmed V and J ends, which lost 0 bases and 0 bases, there was a span of 9 bases. Germline V gene data show CDR1 as ENHRY and CDR2 as SYGVKD. The CDR3 contains 16 residues. CDR3 loop: CAISESGANSNQPQHF. The CDR3 DNA follows: TGTGCCATCAGTGAGTCGGGGGCTAATAGCAATCAGCCCCAGCATTTT.

The V gene is TRBV23-1, the J gene TRBJ1-5; TRBD1 matches 7 bases. TRBV23-1 is an ORF, and what it does is uncertain. V lost 6 bases and J lost 0; bases outside the gene matches: 5. The CDR3 totals 15 residues. CDR3 protein: CASRPGQYSNQPQHF. CDR3 bases: TGCGCCAGCAGGCCGGGACAGTATAGCAATCAGCCCCAGCATTTT.

V gene TRBV7-2 combines with J gene TRBJ2-5, with D perhaps TRBD2 (5 bases). Looked up from germline, CDR1 is SGHTA and CDR2 is FQGNSA. The ends were cut back, 2 bases at V and 4 bases at J, with 14 bases in the middle. This CDR3 is 15 amino acids long. In DNA, the CDR3 is TGTGCCAGCAGCTTAAACGCGGGCGCAGGAGAGACCCAGTACTTC. Amino acids: CASSLNAGAGETQYF.

This clonotype was seen repeatedly, ten times or more. The chain couples TRBV6-2 or TRBV6-3 to TRBJ1-4, with D perhaps matching TRBD1 (5 bases). CDR3 length: 16 residues. Trimming left V 4 bases short and J 7 bases short, with 19 bases between. The germline gives CDR1 MNHEY, CDR2 SVGEGT. The CDR3 nucleotides read TGTGCCAGCAGTTCCTTCGGCCGAGGGGCGCTTGAAAAACTGTTTTTT. It translates to CASSSFGRGALEKLFF.

This clonotype was counted ten times or more. The chain uses TRBV2 and TRBJ2-7; 11 nucleotides line up with TRBD2. From germline, CDR1 is SNHLY and CDR2 FYNNEI. J gave up 8 bases and V 10 bases, and 13 bases lay outside the gene matches. CDR3 size: 14 residues. CDR3 in amino acids: CATSTGTSGTKQYF. The CDR3 coding sequence is TGTGCCACCTCTACCGGGACTAGCGGAACTAAGCAGTACTTC.

This clonotype came up many times. The genes are TRBV27 and TRBJ1-5, with a weak D call TRBD1 (5 bases). V lost 6 bases and J 0 bases, leaving 12 bases between the germline ends. The CDR3 is made up of 15 amino acids. CDR1 and CDR2 from the germline V gene are MNHEY and SMNVEV (reference sequence). CDR3 sequence: CASRLGTYSNQPQHF. CDR3 sequence (DNA): TGTGCCAGCAGACTAGGGACTTATAGCAATCAGCCCCAGCATTTT.

This clonotype appeared a few times. J is TRBJ1-4 and V is TRBV9; no reliable D call. Trimming removed 0 bases from V and 8 bases from J, with 14 bases in between. This CDR3 has 15 residues. Germline lookup yields CDR1 SGDLS and CDR2 YYNGEE. In DNA, the CDR3 is TGTGCCAGCAGCGTAGCGGGTCGACATGGAGAAAAACTGTTTTTT. It encodes CASSVAGRHGEKLFF.

This clonotype was counted at least ten times. The chain joins TRBV7-2 to TRBJ2-7, with 7 bases identical to TRBD1. Per germline, CDR1 SGHTA and CDR2 FQGNSA. V was clipped by 5 bases and J by 1 base; unmatched bases: 5. This CDR3 spans 14 amino acids. CDR3 in amino acids: CASSPDRASYEQYF. The DNA of the CDR3 is TGTGCCAGCAGCCCAGACAGGGCATCCTACGAGCAGTACTTC.

In this sample, this clonotype turned up many times. This chain uses TRBV18 with TRBJ1-1, with D possibly TRBD1 on 5 matching bases. V lost 6 bases to trimming and J lost 1 base, with 9 bases between them. The CDR3 is 13 amino acids. The germline gives CDR1 KGHSH, CDR2 LQKENI. The CDR3 loop reads CASSSTGNTEAFF. CDR3 coding DNA: TGTGCCAGCTCTTCCACAGGGAACACTGAAGCTTTCTTT. Drawing the rest from reference TRBV18 and TRBJ1-1, the complete variable domain is NAGVMQNPRHLVRRRGQEARLRCSPMKGHSHVYWYRQLPEEGLKFMVYLQKENIIDESGMPKERFSAEFPKEGPSILRIQQVVRGDSAAYFCASSSTGNTEAFFGQGTRLTVV.